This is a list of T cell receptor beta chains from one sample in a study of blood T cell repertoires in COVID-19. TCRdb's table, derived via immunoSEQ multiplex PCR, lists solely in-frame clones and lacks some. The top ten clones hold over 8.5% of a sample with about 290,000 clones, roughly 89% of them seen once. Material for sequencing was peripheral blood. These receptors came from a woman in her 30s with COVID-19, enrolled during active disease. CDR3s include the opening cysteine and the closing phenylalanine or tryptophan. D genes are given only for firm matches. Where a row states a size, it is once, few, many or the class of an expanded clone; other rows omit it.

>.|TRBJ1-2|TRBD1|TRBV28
TGTGCCAGCAGTTTTGAGAAGTGGGGGACAGGGAGTAACTATGGCTACACCTTC
CASSFEKWGTGSNYGYTF
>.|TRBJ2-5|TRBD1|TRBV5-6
TGTGCCAGCAGCGGGAACAGGGGGCGTCAAGAGACCCAGTACTTC
CASSGNRGRQETQYF
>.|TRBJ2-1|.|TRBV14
TGTGCCAGCAGCCAAGATAGGAGATACAATGAGCAGTTCTTC
CASSQDRRYNEQFF
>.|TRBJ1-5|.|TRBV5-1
TGCGCCAGCAGCGCCGGGACACTAGATCAGCCCCAGCATTTT
CASSAGTLDQPQHF
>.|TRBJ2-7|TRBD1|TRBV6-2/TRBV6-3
TGTGCCAGCAGCTCCGGGACAGGGTACTACGAGCAGTACTTC
CASSSGTGYYEQYF
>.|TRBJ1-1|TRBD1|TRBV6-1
TGTGCCAGCAGTGAGGTGACAGGGGGGGTGAACACTGAAGCTTTCTTT
CASSEVTGGVNTEAFF
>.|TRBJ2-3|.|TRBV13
TGTGCCAGCAGCCCCCTAGAGGGACTCACAGATACGCAGTATTTT
CASSPLEGLTDTQYF
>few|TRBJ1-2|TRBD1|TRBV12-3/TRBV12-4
TGTGCCAGCAGTTCCCCTGGACAGGCGATATACACCTTC
CASSSPGQAIYTF
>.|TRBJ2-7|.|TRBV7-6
TGTGCCAGCAGCTTAGCCAGGGGGGCGGACGAGCAGTACTTC
CASSLARGADEQYF
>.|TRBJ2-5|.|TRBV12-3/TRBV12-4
TGTGCCAGCAGTTTTACTGAGACCCAGTACTTC
CASSFTETQYF
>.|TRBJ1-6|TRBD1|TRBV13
TGTGCCAGCAGCTCCGGGACAGGCACGTTATATTCACCCCTCCACTTT
CASSSGTGTLYSPLHF
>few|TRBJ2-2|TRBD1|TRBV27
TGTGCCAGCCTTTCCGCTAGGGGGCGATCCTCGATCACCGGGGAGCTGTTTTTT
CASLSARGRSSITGELFF
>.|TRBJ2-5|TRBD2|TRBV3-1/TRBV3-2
TGTGCCAGCAGCCACGGCCCACTAGCGGGGGCTGAGGGGTTGACCCAGTACTTC
CASSHGPLAGAEGLTQYF
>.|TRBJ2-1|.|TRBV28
TGTGCCAGCAGCCCCGGGGGGCCCCACTCCTACAATGAGCAGTTCTTC
CASSPGGPHSYNEQFF
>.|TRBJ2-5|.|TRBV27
TGTGCCAGCAGAAATCTAAAAGACAGAAAAGAGACCCAGTACTTC
CASRNLKDRKETQYF
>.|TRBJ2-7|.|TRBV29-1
TGCAGCGTTGAAGCATATCAGGGCTCCTACGAGCAGTACTTC
CSVEAYQGSYEQYF
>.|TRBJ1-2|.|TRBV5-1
TGCGCCAGCAGCTTGGCCGGACACACCGGCTACACCTTC
CASSLAGHTGYTF
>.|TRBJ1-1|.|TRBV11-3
TGTGCCAGCAGCGCCAAGCCGGGGGGGGTAAGGGCTTTCTTT
CASSAKPGGVRAFF